Presented here are 30 T cell receptor beta chains from one specimen sequenced in a study of blood T cell repertoires in COVID-19. Assay: immunoSEQ multiplex PCR; the TCRdb copy retains only in-frame clones and omits some. This table has over 150,000 clones, 65% to 85% appearing once. The sequenced sample consisted of PBMCs or T cells enriched from blood (not recorded which). The source of these receptors is a man between 35 and 55 years old who had recovered from COVID-19.

The chain carries TRBV7-2 and TRBJ1-6; possible D gene TRBD1, 5 bases. Germline V lookup: CDR1 SGHTA, CDR2 FQGNSA. This CDR3 is 15 amino acids long. Trimming removed 3 bases from V and 6 bases from J, with 12 bases in between. The CDR3 region is CASSLGIDSNSPLHF. The CDR3 DNA reads TGTGCCAGCAGCTTGGGTATCGACAGTAATTCACCCCTCCACTTT.

The chain employs TRBV30 and TRBJ2-3; maybe TRBD1 (8 bases). CDR3 length equals 13 residues. Germline V lookup: CDR1 GTSNPN, CDR2 SVGIG (reference sequence). V was trimmed by 8 bases and J by 6 bases, leaving 18 bases between them. CDR3 region: CAGGGRGPDTQYF. As DNA, the CDR3 is TGTGCCGGGGGGGGCAGGGGGCCTGATACGCAGTATTTT.

The V call is TRBV28, the J call TRBJ1-5, with D possibly matching TRBD1 (6 bases). The CDR3 has 15 amino acids. Germline V CDR1 and CDR2: MDHEN, SYDVKM. Deletions cut 6 bases from V and 4 bases from J, with 16 bases between. The CDR3 DNA sequence: TGTGCCAGCAGGGAAGTAGGGGGGGGAAATCAGCCCCAGCATTTT. Its translation: CASREVGGGNQPQHF.

This chain joins TRBV7-8 and TRBJ1-2; 8 bases line up with TRBD1. The CDR3 totals 14 residues. Germline CDR1 is SGHVS and CDR2 is FQNEAQ. V trimming: 5 bases; J trimming: 6 bases; junction bases outside the gene matches: 8. CDR3 protein: CASSPETGAHGYTF. The CDR3 nucleotides read TGTGCCAGCAGCCCCGAGACAGGGGCCCATGGCTACACCTTC. Full variable domain (outside the CDR3, taken from reference TRBV7-8 and TRBJ1-2): GAGVSQSPRYKVAKRGQDVALRCDPISGHVSLFWYQQALGQGPEFLTYFQNEAQLDKSGLPSDRFFAERPEGSVSTLKIQRTQQEDSAVYLCASSPETGAHGYTFGSGTRLTVV.

The gene calls are TRBV3-1 (or the pseudogene TRBV3-2) and TRBJ2-3, with 8 bases lining up with TRBD2. The trim removed 0 bases at V and 10 bases at J, leaving 6 bases unmatched. The CDR3 contains 14 residues. Per germline, CDR1 LGHDT and CDR2 YNNKEL (reference sequence). The CDR3 protein is CASSQDLSGGPQYF. For the CDR3, the DNA is TGTGCCAGCAGCCAAGATTTGAGCGGGGGACCGCAGTATTTT.

The chain uses TRBV1 and TRBJ2-7; the table's D call of TRBD2 was not tested on the DNA. TRBV1 is a documented pseudogene. The CDR3 consists of 12 residues. CDR3 in DNA: TGCACCAGTCTCCACGGGGGGTTTGAGCAGTACTTC. It translates to CTSLHGGFEQYF.

The rearrangement uses TRBV6-2 or TRBV6-3 and TRBJ2-3; D gene unclear. The germline V gene has CDR1 MNHEY and CDR2 SVGEGT. The V gene lost 0 bases and the J gene lost 11 bases, with 9 bases spanning the gap. The CDR3 is 12 amino acids. CDR3 bases: TGTGCCAGCAGTTACTCAGATAAGAGGCAGTATTTT. The encoded protein is CASSYSDKRQYF.

This rearrangement joins TRBV10-3 to TRBJ1-2; D remains unclear. The CDR3 extends over 16 amino acids. CDR1 is ENHRY, CDR2 SYGVKD, per germline. Deletions cut 2 bases from V and 7 bases from J, with 20 bases between. DNA of the CDR3: TGTGCCATCAGTGAGCAAGTAGGACCACTCCGGGGTGGCTACACCTTC. This codes for CAISEQVGPLRGGYTF.

V is TRBV4-1 and J is TRBJ2-5; TRBD2 agrees at 7 bases. Germline V gene sequence: CDR1 MGHRA, CDR2 YSYEKL. This CDR3 spans 15 amino acids. V shed 4 bases and J 0 bases; nucleotides not matched to a gene: 5. Here the CDR3 reads CASSREGSYQETQYF. The CDR3 DNA follows: TGCGCCAGCAGCCGGGAGGGCTCGTACCAAGAGACCCAGTACTTC.

The V and J genes are TRBV28 and TRBJ2-7, with D tentatively TRBD1 (6 bases). Trimming pared 3 bases from V and 2 bases from J, leaving 14 bases between. Per the germline V gene, CDR1 is MDHEN and CDR2 is SYDVKM. The CDR3 has 15 amino acids. The CDR3 spells CASSFGQSGTYEQYF. DNA for the CDR3: TGTGCCAGCAGTTTTGGACAGTCGGGGACCTACGAGCAGTACTTC. Full variable domain (remainder filled in from reference TRBV28 and TRBJ2-7): DVKVTQSSRYLVKRTGEKVFLECVQDMDHENMFWYRQDPGLGLRLIYFSYDVKMKEKGDIPEGYSVSREKKERFSLILESASTNQTSMYLCASSFGQSGTYEQYFGPGTRLTVT.

V and J are TRBV30 and TRBJ1-2; 8 bases map to TRBD1. Trimming removed 3 bases from V and 2 bases from J; junction bases left unmatched: 14. The CDR3 length is 17 residues. The germline CDR1 and CDR2 sequences are GTSNPN and SVGIG (reference sequence). The CDR3 spells CAWSSEDRDRRNYGYTF. Here the CDR3 DNA reads TGTGCCTGGAGCTCCGAAGATCGGGACAGGCGAAACTATGGCTACACCTTC.

The chain links TRBV19 to TRBJ2-2; D unresolved. Trimming removed 3 bases at V and 1 base at J, with 6 bases between. CDR3 length: 14 amino acids. Germline assignment: CDR1 LNHDA and CDR2 SQIVND (reference sequence). CDR3 loop: CASSIRQNTGELFF. CDR3 bases: TGTGCCAGTAGTATTCGACAGAACACCGGGGAGCTGTTTTTT.

The chain joins TRBV13 to TRBJ2-7; the D gene is possibly TRBD1 (6 bases). This CDR3 is 13 amino acids long. V dropped 5 bases and J dropped 6 bases, with 14 bases sitting between them. CDR1 PRHDT and CDR2 FYEKMQ come from the germline V gene (reference sequence). The CDR3 DNA reads as TGTGCCAGCAGCCCCAGACAGGTAGGCGAGCAGTACTTC. This sequence encodes CASSPRQVGEQYF.

The J gene is TRBJ2-3, the V gene TRBV18; a weak D match, TRBD2 (7 bases). Germline V gives CDR1 KGHSH, CDR2 LQKENI. Trimming left V 6 bases short and J 4 bases short, with 17 bases between. This CDR3 has 15 residues. DNA of the CDR3: TGTGCCAGCTCGCCTAAGGGGGGGAGCGCAGATACGCAGTATTTT. Residues: CASSPKGGSADTQYF.

V and J are TRBV18 and TRBJ1-2, with 8 bases that match TRBD1. Germline CDR1 is KGHSH and CDR2 is LQKENI. The CDR3 covers 16 residues. Unmatched junction bases numbered 14, after V lost 3 bases and J lost 8 bases. CDR3 sequence (DNA): TGTGCCAGCTCACCTTCAGGACAGGGAACACTCCTGGGCTACACCTTC. Amino acid sequence: CASSPSGQGTLLGYTF.

The rearrangement uses TRBV29-1 and TRBJ1-2; possible D gene TRBD1, 6 bases. This CDR3 comprises 15 residues. The ends were cut back, 0 bases at V and 7 bases at J, with 18 bases in the middle. The germline V gene has CDR1 SQVTM and CDR2 ANQGSEA. The CDR3 DNA follows: TGCAGCGTTGAAGATGAGCGGCAGGGGAGGGTTGGCTACACCTTC. This codes for CSVEDERQGRVGYTF.

The chain joins TRBV5-1 to TRBJ2-7, with a weak D call TRBD1 (6 bases). This CDR3 comprises 14 residues. V shed 4 bases and J shed 6 bases, with 17 bases lying between them. Germline values: CDR1 SGHRS, CDR2 YFSETQ. The chain's CDR3 is CASSNSGQTSEQYF. Written as DNA, the CDR3 is TGCGCCAGCAGCAACTCCGGACAGACTTCCGAGCAGTACTTC.

V is TRBV27 and J is TRBJ1-1; 7 bases map to TRBD1. J was trimmed by 6 bases and V by 6 bases; bases with no gene match: 10. Germline CDR1 MNHEY, CDR2 SMNVEV (reference sequence). This CDR3 region has 14 residues. In nucleotides, the CDR3 is TGTGCCAGCAGCCCGGTAGACAGGGTTGCTGAAGCTTTCTTT. The encoded protein is CASSPVDRVAEAFF.

The chain recombines TRBV6-5 with TRBJ1-2; 9 nucleotides match TRBD1. The length of the CDR3 is 15 residues. CDR1 and CDR2 (germline): MNHEY, SVGAGI. V gave up 6 bases and J gave up 4 bases; unmatched junction bases: 9. As DNA, the CDR3 is TGTGCCAGCAGCCCACTGGACAGGGGTGGCTATGGCTACACCTTC. Translation gives CASSPLDRGGYGYTF.

J is TRBJ1-2 and V is TRBV21-1; the DNA was not compared with TRBD1, the D call given in the table. TRBV21-1 is designated a pseudogene. The CDR3 is 14 amino acids. The CDR3 DNA reads as TGTGCCAGCAGCAAAGCCAGGGGCTACTATGGCTACACCTTC. Its translation: CASSKARGYYGYTF.

The chain links TRBV11-1 to TRBJ1-2, with 8 bases lining up with TRBD1. The CDR3 has 14 residues. Trimming cost V 5 bases and J 2 bases; bases outside gene matches: 4. Germline V CDR1 and CDR2: SGHAT, FQDESV (reference sequence). The CDR3 loop is CASSTGTGNYGYTF. The CDR3 coding sequence is TGTGCCAGCAGCACTGGGACAGGAAACTATGGCTACACCTTC.

This clone has a count of ten or more. The gene calls are TRBV5-4 and TRBJ2-1; 7 nucleotides agree with TRBD2. CDR3 size: 16 residues. The V and J ends lost 0 bases and 1 base, in that order; junction bases with no gene match: 4. Germline lookup yields CDR1 SGHNT and CDR2 YYREEE (reference sequence). The DNA for the CDR3 is TGTGCCAGCAGCTTGGGACTAGCCCCGTCCTACAATGAGCAGTTCTTC. Translating gives CASSLGLAPSYNEQFF.

With regard to this clone: The junction does not match germline at one end; this may be a read error. The chain employs TRBV6-1 and TRBJ1-1, with a tentative D call TRBD1 (6 bases). This CDR3 contains 19 residues. Germline V gives CDR1 MNHNS, CDR2 SASEGT. CDR3 DNA sequence: TGTGCCAGCAGTGTTAGCAGATTAACAGGGCTTAAATTGAAGACTGAAGCTTTCTTT. As protein: CASSVSRLTGLKLKTEAFF.

This clone was found once. This chain uses TRBV5-1 with TRBJ2-1; 8 bases align to TRBD2. The J segment lost 1 base and the V segment lost 0 bases, leaving 3 bases of the junction unmatched. There are 16 residues in the CDR3. Germline CDR1 reads SGHRS; CDR2 reads YFSETQ. CDR3 protein: CASSLVAGNSYNEQFF. The DNA for the CDR3 is TGCGCCAGCAGCTTGGTAGCGGGAAATTCCTACAATGAGCAGTTCTTC.

The chain has TRBV9 and TRBJ2-2; D is unclear. CDR3 size: 14 residues. CDR1 SGDLS and CDR2 YYNGEE come from the germline V gene. V lost 4 bases, J lost 10 bases, and 17 bases lay in between. The CDR3 sequence is CASSPNLVRVELFF. CDR3 bases: TGTGCCAGCAGCCCCAATTTAGTACGGGTGGAGCTGTTTTTT.

The rearrangement links TRBV27 to TRBJ2-3, with TRBD2 matching over 12 bases. This CDR3 has 19 residues. Germline trimming cut 4 bases from V and 1 base from J; bases unmatched to any gene: 12. The V gene's germline CDR1 is MNHEY and CDR2 SMNVEV (reference sequence). The CDR3 sequence is CASSYEPPRLAGGTDTQYF. In nucleotides, the CDR3 is TGTGCCAGCAGTTACGAACCGCCTCGACTAGCGGGGGGCACAGATACGCAGTATTTT.

The gene calls are TRBV6-1 and TRBJ2-3; 8 nucleotides agree with TRBD1. CDR3 length: 16 amino acids. Germline trimming cut 2 bases from V and 4 bases from J; bases unmatched to any gene: 8. Germline values: CDR1 MNHNS, CDR2 SASEGT. The CDR3 nucleotides are TGTGCCAGCAGTGAATATCAGGGGGCGCAGGCAGATACGCAGTATTTT. Residues: CASSEYQGAQADTQYF.

This clone was seen once. The chain employs TRBV19 and TRBJ1-1, with 9 positions matching TRBD1. The CDR3 is made up of 13 amino acids. V shed 0 bases and J 10 bases; nucleotides not matched to a gene: 3. Germline V CDR1 and CDR2: LNHDA, SQIVND (reference sequence). CDR3 in amino acids: CASSIEQGASAFF. For the CDR3, the DNA is TGTGCCAGTAGTATAGAACAGGGGGCTTCAGCTTTCTTT.

The chain couples TRBV19 to TRBJ2-1; TRBD1 matches at 8 bases. CDR1 LNHDA and CDR2 SQIVND come from the germline V gene (reference sequence). The CDR3 runs 14 residues. Trimming cost V 8 bases and J 7 bases; bases outside gene matches: 10. The CDR3: CASDRGALGNEQFF. In DNA form, the CDR3 reads TGTGCCAGTGACAGGGGAGCCTTGGGAAATGAGCAGTTCTTC.

For this clone: The identical CDR3 is also encoded by other nucleotide sequences in the sample. The chain has TRBV18 and TRBJ1-1, with D unclear. The CDR3 has 15 amino acids. Germline values: CDR1 KGHSH, CDR2 LQKENI. Between the trimmed V and J ends, which lost 3 bases and 1 base, there was a span of 12 bases. The CDR3, as DNA: TGTGCCAGCTCACCTCCCCGGGTGGGGAACACTGAAGCTTTCTTT. Translated: CASSPPRVGNTEAFF.